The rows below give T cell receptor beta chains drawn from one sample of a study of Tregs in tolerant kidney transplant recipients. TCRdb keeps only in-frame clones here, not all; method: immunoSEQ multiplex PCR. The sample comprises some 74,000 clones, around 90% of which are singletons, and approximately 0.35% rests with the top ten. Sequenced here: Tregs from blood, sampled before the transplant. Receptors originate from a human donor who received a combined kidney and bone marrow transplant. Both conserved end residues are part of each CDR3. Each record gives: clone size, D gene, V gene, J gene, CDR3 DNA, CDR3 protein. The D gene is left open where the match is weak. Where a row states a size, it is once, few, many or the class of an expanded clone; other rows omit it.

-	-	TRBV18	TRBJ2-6	TGTGCCAGCTCACCATTCTCTGTGGGGTTGAGCTCTGGGGCCAACGTCCTGACTTTC	CASSPFSVGLSSGANVLTF
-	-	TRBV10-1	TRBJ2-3	TGCGCCAGCAGCCCAGGGACCGGAATGAGGACAGATACGCAGTATTTT	CASSPGTGMRTDTQYF
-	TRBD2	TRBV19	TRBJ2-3	TGTGCCAGTAGTTTCGGACTAGCGGGAGTTACGCAGTATTTT	CASSFGLAGVTQYF
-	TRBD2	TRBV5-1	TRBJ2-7	TGCGCCAGCAGCCGGGGACTAGCGGGAGGTTCCTACGAGCAGTACTTC	CASSRGLAGGSYEQYF
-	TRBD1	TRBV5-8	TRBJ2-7	TGTGCCAGCAGCCGGACAGGGGGCAACTCCTACGAGCAGTACTTC	CASSRTGGNSYEQYF
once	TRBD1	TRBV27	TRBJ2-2	TGTGCCAGCTCGCCCCTCGGGACAGCGAACACCGGGGAGCTGTTTTTT	CASSPLGTANTGELFF
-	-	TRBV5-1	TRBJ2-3	TGCGCCAGCAGCTTGGGACTGAAGATGGATGAGAGGACAGATACGCAGTATTTT	CASSLGLKMDERTDTQYF
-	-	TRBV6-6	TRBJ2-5	TGTGCCAGCAGTTACTCGACCAGACGAGAGACCCAGTACTTC	CASSYSTRRETQYF
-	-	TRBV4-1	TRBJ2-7	TGCGCCAGCAGCCAAGATTGGACGGGAGTCTACGAGCAGTACTTC	CASSQDWTGVYEQYF
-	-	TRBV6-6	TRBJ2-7	TGTGCCAGCCTCACTACGGGGTCCTACGAGCAGTACTTC	CASLTTGSYEQYF
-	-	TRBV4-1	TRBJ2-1	TGCGCCAGCAGAGCAGAAAACTCCTACAATGAGCAGTTCTTC	CASRAENSYNEQFF
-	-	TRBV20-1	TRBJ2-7	TGCAGTGCTAGTAAATACGAGCAGTACTTC	CSASKYEQYF
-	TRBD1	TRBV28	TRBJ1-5	TGTGCCAGCAGTGAAACAACAGGACAGGGAGGGGGCAATCAGCCCCAGCATTTT	CASSETTGQGGGNQPQHF
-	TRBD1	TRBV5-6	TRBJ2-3	TGTGCCAGCAGCATACGGACAGGCAGTTTAATCACAGATACGCAGTATTTT	CASSIRTGSLITDTQYF
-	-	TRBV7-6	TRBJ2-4	TGTGCCAGCAGCAATCCCGGGATCAACATTCAGTACTTC	CASSNPGINIQYF
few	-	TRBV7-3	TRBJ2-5	TGTGCCAGCAGCTTAACCTCGCAGGGACGAGAGACCCAGTACTTC	CASSLTSQGRETQYF
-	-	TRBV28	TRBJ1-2	TGTGCCAGCAGTTTTTGGGGGGGCGGGGTCTATGGCTACACCTTC	CASSFWGGGVYGYTF
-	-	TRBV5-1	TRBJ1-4	TGCGCCAGCAGAGAGTTTGCAACTAATGAAAAACTGTTTTTT	CASREFATNEKLFF
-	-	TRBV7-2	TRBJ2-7	TGTGCCAGCAGCTTACGTTTGGGCGAGCAGTACTTC	CASSLRLGEQYF
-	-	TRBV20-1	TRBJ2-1	TGCAGTGCACACAAGGCTGGGGAGCAGTTCTTC	CSAHKAGEQFF
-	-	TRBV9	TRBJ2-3	TGTGCCAGCAGCGTAGTAGGAATAGCCGCGGATACGCAGTATTTT	CASSVVGIAADTQYF
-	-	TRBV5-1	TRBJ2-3	TGCGCCAGCAGTGTCAGCACAGATACGCAGTATTTT	CASSVSTDTQYF
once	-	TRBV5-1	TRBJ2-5	TGCGCCAGCAGCGAAGGCCCAAGGCCCCAAGAGACCCAGTACTTC	CASSEGPRPQETQYF
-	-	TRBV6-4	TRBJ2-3	TGTGCCAGCAGTACAACCGGGATTCGCACAGATACGCAGTATTTT	CASSTTGIRTDTQYF
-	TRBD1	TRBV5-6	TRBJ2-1	TGTGCCCGCAGCTGGGGACAGGGTACCTACAATGAGCAGTTCTTC	CARSWGQGTYNEQFF
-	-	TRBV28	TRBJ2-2	TGTGCCAGCAGTTTTTTCACCGGGGAGCTGTTTTTT	CASSFFTGELFF
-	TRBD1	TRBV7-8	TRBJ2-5	TGTGCCAGCAGCTTGGGGTGGACAGGGAGGGAGACCCAGTACTTC	CASSLGWTGRETQYF
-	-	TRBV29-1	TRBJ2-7	TGCAGCGTTGCGGACGGGGACCACGAGCAGTACTTC	CSVADGDHEQYF
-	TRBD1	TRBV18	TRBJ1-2	TGTGCCAGCTCCCCTGGACAGGGGAATGGCTACACCTTC	CASSPGQGNGYTF
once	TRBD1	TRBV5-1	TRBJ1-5	TGCGCCAGCAGCTTGGCTGGGCAGGGGGAAGGGCAGCCCCAGCATTTT	CASSLAGQGEGQPQHF
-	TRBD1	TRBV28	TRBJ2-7	TGTGCCAGCAGGGGGGACAGCTCCTACGAGCAGTACTTC	CASRGDSSYEQYF
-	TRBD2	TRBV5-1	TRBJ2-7	TGCGCCAGCAGCTTTTCCCGGGGAGGGACCTACGAGCAGTACTTC	CASSFSRGGTYEQYF
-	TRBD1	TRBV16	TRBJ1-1	TGTGCCAGCAGCCAACTCGACAGGGTGGCTGAAGCTTTCTTT	CASSQLDRVAEAFF
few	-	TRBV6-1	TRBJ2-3	TGTGCCAGCACCCCCAGGAGGGGTAGCACAGATACGCAGTATTTT	CASTPRRGSTDTQYF
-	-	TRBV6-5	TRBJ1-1	TGTGCCAGCAGCCCACGGGGCTTAAACACTGAAGCTTTCTTT	CASSPRGLNTEAFF
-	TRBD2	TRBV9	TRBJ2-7	TGTGCCAGCAGCGGGGGACTAGCGGGAGCCATTTCCTACGAGCAGTACTTC	CASSGGLAGAISYEQYF
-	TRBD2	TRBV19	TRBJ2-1	TGTGCCAGTAGCTCCCTAGCGGGAGTCCACTACAATGAGCAGTTCTTC	CASSSLAGVHYNEQFF
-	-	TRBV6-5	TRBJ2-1	TGTGCCAGCAGTTACTTCCACTACTCCAATGAGCAGTTCTTC	CASSYFHYSNEQFF
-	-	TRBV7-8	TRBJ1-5	TGTGCCAGCAGCTTTGGCGGAAATCAGCCCCAGCATTTT	CASSFGGNQPQHF
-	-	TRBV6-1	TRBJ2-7	TGTGCCAGCAGTGAATCTATGGCGGACGGATTGTACTTC	CASSESMADGLYF
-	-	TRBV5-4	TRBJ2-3	TGTGCCAGCAGCTTGCGGGGTGGGAATACGCAGTATTTT	CASSLRGGNTQYF
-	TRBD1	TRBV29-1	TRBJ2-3	TGCAGCGTTAGAGGGGACAGAGCTAGCACAGATACGCAGTATTTT	CSVRGDRASTDTQYF
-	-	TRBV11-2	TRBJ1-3	TGTGCCAGCAGCTTAGCCCGCTCTGGAAACACCATATATTTT	CASSLARSGNTIYF
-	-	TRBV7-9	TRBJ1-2	TGTGCCAGCAGCGGGATGGAGTCGGGGGCTAACTATGGCTACACCTTC	CASSGMESGANYGYTF
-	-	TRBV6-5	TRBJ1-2	TGTGCCAGCACTCCCGAAGCCGCAGGGAATGGCTACACCTTC	CASTPEAAGNGYTF
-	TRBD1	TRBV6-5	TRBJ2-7	TGTGCCAGCAGCCGGAGACAGGGGCCGAGCGAGCAGTACTTC	CASSRRQGPSEQYF
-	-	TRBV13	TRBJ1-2	TGTGCCAGCAGCTTAGTGAACCGGGACAACAAACTTGAGGGCTACACCTTC	CASSLVNRDNKLEGYTF
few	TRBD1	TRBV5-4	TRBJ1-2	TGTGCCAGCAGCGACCCGGTGGCAGGGGGTAACTATGGCTACACCTTC	CASSDPVAGGNYGYTF
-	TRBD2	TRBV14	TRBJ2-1	TGTGCCAGCAGCCAAGGAGCTAGCGGGTTCTACAATGAGCAGTTCTTC	CASSQGASGFYNEQFF
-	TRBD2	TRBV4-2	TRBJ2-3	TGTGCCAGCATCGGGGGGAGGGCCGGGGGAACGCAGTATTTT	CASIGGRAGGTQYF
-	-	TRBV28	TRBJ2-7	TGTGCCAGCAGACCCCGGGACGGAACCTACGAGCAGTACTTC	CASRPRDGTYEQYF
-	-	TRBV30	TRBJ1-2	TGTGCCTGGCACGACAGAAACTATGGCTACACCTTC	CAWHDRNYGYTF
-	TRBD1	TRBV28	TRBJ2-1	TGTGCCAGCACCCGGTCGGGACAGGTCCACAATGAGCAGTTCTTC	CASTRSGQVHNEQFF
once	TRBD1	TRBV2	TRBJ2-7	TGTGCCAGCAGTTCTCTCCCGGGGACAGGATACTCCTACGAGCAGTACTTC	CASSSLPGTGYSYEQYF
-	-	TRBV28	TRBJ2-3	TGTGCCAGCAGTTACCGGTTCCGGGCAGATACGCAGTATTTT	CASSYRFRADTQYF
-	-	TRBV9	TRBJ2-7	TGTGCCAGCAGTCCTGACGACCGAGCCTTCTACGAGCAGTACTTC	CASSPDDRAFYEQYF
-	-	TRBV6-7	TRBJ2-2	TGTGCCCACCGGGGGCCATGGGGTACCCGGGACAGTGGGACCGGGGAGCTGTTTTTT	CAHRGPWGTRDSGTGELFF
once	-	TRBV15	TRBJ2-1	TGTGCCACCAGCGGTTTGGGGACCTACAATGAGCAGTTCTTC	CATSGLGTYNEQFF
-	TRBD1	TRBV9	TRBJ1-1	TGTGCCAGCAGCCTGATATCGACAGGGTCTGGTGAAGCTTTCTTT	CASSLISTGSGEAFF